The 14 T cell receptor beta chains listed next were all sequenced from one sample in a study of identical twins. TCRdb ran MiXCR on the 5' RACE reads and lists one entry per CDR3 protein. Of under 1 million distinct CDR3 sequences listed, roughly an eighth were seen once; the top ten hold roughly 1.6%. The same sample was also used in a study of yellow fever vaccine responses in identical twins.

Source material: PBMCs. Receptors were obtained from a young woman in good health.

The gene calls are TRBV11-2 and TRBJ2-7; 7 nucleotides match TRBD2. The CDR3 runs to 15 residues. Germline V gene sequence: CDR1 SGHAT, CDR2 FQNNGV. With V trimmed by 2 bases and J by 0 bases, 4 bases remained unmatched. The CDR3 DNA is TGTGCCAGCAGCTTATATGGGACTACCTCCTACGAGCAGTACTTC. This translates into CASSLYGTTSYEQYF. The full variable domain, in which reference TRBV11-2 and TRBJ2-7 provide the parts outside the CDR3, is EAGVAQSPRYKIIEKRQSVAFWCNPISGHATLYWYQQILGQGPKLLIQFQNNGVVDDSQLPKDRFSAERLKGVDSTLKIQPAKLEDSAVYLCASSLYGTTSYEQYFGPGTRLTVT.

There are many counts of this clonotype. The chain couples TRBV20-1 to TRBJ2-1; TRBD2 matches 14 bases. Germline V lookup: CDR1 DFQATT, CDR2 SNEGSKA (reference sequence). CDR3 length equals 16 residues. The ends lost 3 bases at V and 4 bases at J; junction bases unmatched: 5. The CDR3 sequence: CSASPGLAGAYNEQFF. The CDR3, as DNA: TGCAGTGCTAGTCCGGGACTAGCGGGAGCATACAATGAGCAGTTCTTC.

This clonotype turned up a few times. The chain has TRBV20-1 and TRBJ2-1, with 9 nucleotides matching TRBD2. The CDR3 runs to 16 residues. V shed 3 bases and J 0 bases; nucleotides not matched to a gene: 6. Germline lookup yields CDR1 DFQATT and CDR2 SNEGSKA (reference sequence). In DNA form, the CDR3 reads TGCAGTGCTAGTGGTTTGCGGGGGGGCTCCTACAATGAGCAGTTCTTC. This codes for CSASGLRGGSYNEQFF.

This clonotype was seen more than once but under ten times. The V and J genes are TRBV10-3 and TRBJ1-2; 7 bases fit TRBD1. This CDR3 has 11 amino acids. Germline V gene sequence: CDR1 ENHRY, CDR2 SYGVKD. Trimming removed 10 bases from V and 6 bases from J; junction bases left unmatched: 5. CDR3 in DNA: TGTGCCACCAGGGGGAATGATGGCTACACCTTC. It codes for CATRGNDGYTF.

The sample holds a few counts of this clonotype. This chain links TRBV6-5 with TRBJ2-1; 11 nucleotides align to TRBD2. The germline V gene encodes CDR1 MNHEY and CDR2 SVGAGI. J was trimmed by 9 bases and V by 4 bases; bases with no gene match: 8. CDR3 length: 15 residues. This CDR3 is CASSFETSGSREQFF. As DNA, the CDR3 is TGTGCCAGCAGTTTCGAAACTAGCGGGAGCCGTGAGCAGTTCTTC.

This clonotype was counted ten times or more. The chain couples TRBV7-7 to TRBJ1-5, with D perhaps matching TRBD1 (6 bases). The CDR3 has 16 residues. V lost 4 bases to trimming and J lost 6 bases, with 19 bases between them. The germline CDR1 and CDR2 sequences are SSHAT and FNYEAQ (reference sequence). CDR3 loop: CASSSPGDRIFQPQHF. CDR3 coding DNA: TGTGCCAGCAGCTCCCCGGGCGACAGGATCTTTCAGCCCCAGCATTTT.

The gene calls are TRBV20-1 and TRBJ2-7; D is tentatively TRBD1 or TRBD2 (5 bases each). The V end was cut by 3 bases, the J end by 2 bases, with 14 bases between. Germline V gives CDR1 DFQATT, CDR2 SNEGSKA (reference sequence). The CDR3 is 14 residues long. The CDR3 DNA is TGCAGTGCTAGCCCCGGGACCTTAGCCTACGAGCAGTACTTC. Its translation: CSASPGTLAYEQYF.

The chain joins TRBV15 to TRBJ2-3, with D possibly TRBD1 on 5 matching bases. Germline CDR1 and CDR2: LNHNV and YYDKDF (reference sequence). With 0 bases removed from V and 4 bases from J, the gap between germline ends came to 17 bases. This CDR3 is built from 17 residues. CDR3 protein: CATSREGVTLGSDTQYF. The CDR3 nucleotides are TGTGCCACCAGCAGAGAAGGGGTGACGTTAGGGTCAGATACGCAGTATTTT.

This chain connects TRBV5-1 to TRBJ2-7, with D perhaps matching TRBD2 (5 bases). The V end lost 4 bases, the J end lost 3 bases, and 14 bases lay between the germline ends. Germline loops: CDR1 SGHRS, CDR2 YFSETQ. The CDR3 has 14 amino acids. The DNA of the CDR3 is TGCGCCAGCAGCCCGTGGCCGGGAAACTACGAGCAGTACTTC. Translation gives CASSPWPGNYEQYF. Using reference TRBV5-1 and TRBJ2-7 for the parts outside the CDR3, the full variable domain is KAGVTQTPRYLIKTRGQQVTLSCSPISGHRSVSWYQQTPGQGLQFLFEYFSETQRNKGNFPGRFSGRQFSNSRSEMNVSTLELGDSALYLCASSPWPGNYEQYFGPGTRLTVT.

The chain uses TRBV7-8 and TRBJ2-1, with D maybe TRBD1 (6 bases). Germline loops: CDR1 SGHVS, CDR2 FQNEAQ. The CDR3 is made up of 13 amino acids. V lost 6 bases, J lost 6 bases, and 12 bases lay in between. CDR3 in amino acids: CASSYRVANEQFF. CDR3 nucleotides: TGTGCCAGCAGTTACAGGGTTGCCAATGAGCAGTTCTTC.

This clonotype came up a few times. V usage is TRBV9 and J usage is TRBJ1-6; perhaps TRBD1 as D (5 bases). The CDR3 has 14 residues. Trimming took off 4 bases at V and 5 bases at J, with 10 bases between the two ends. Germline-derived CDR1 and CDR2 are SGDLS and YYNGEE. The CDR3 nucleotides are TGTGCCAGCAGCTGGGGGGGACATAATTCACCCCTCCACTTT. Residues: CASSWGGHNSPLHF.

The chain is built from TRBV4-1 and TRBJ1-5; 7 bases are a match to TRBD1. V trimming: 0 bases; J trimming: 7 bases; junction bases outside the gene matches: 9. CDR1 MGHRA and CDR2 YSYEKL come from the germline V gene. This CDR3 is built from 16 residues. CDR3 nucleotide sequence: TGCGCCAGCAGCCAAGATCTTAGAGGGGGCGGCCAGCCCCAGCATTTT. Translation: CASSQDLRGGGQPQHF.

The gene calls are TRBV12-3 or TRBV12-4 and TRBJ1-2, with D tentatively TRBD1 (6 bases). The CDR3 is made up of 15 amino acids. V shed 7 bases and J shed 4 bases, with 19 bases lying between them. DNA of the CDR3: TGTGCCAGCATTCACGGGGGGCAGGGCCGCTATGGCTACACCTTC. Protein sequence: CASIHGGQGRYGYTF.

This clonotype was counted only a few times. J is TRBJ2-5 and V is TRBV28, with a tentative D call TRBD2 (6 bases). Germline V gene sequence: CDR1 MDHEN, CDR2 SYDVKM. V was pared by 6 bases and J by 3 bases, with 20 bases between. The CDR3 loop spans 16 amino acids. The CDR3 DNA reads TGTGCCAGCAGCGACCCTAGCGCGGGGAGGAAAGAGACCCAGTACTTC. Its translation: CASSDPSAGRKETQYF.